The subject of this entry is one TCR beta chain. The sample comes from a study of T cells after somatic rescue of genetic block. Repertoires were generated with immunoSEQ multiplex PCR, while TCRdb's copy carries only in-frame clones and drops some. The repertoire holds more than 7,500 clones, with 74% as singletons. This CDR3 is built from 13 residues. The germline V gene has CDR1 MNHNY and CDR2 SVGAGI (reference sequence). V gave up 5 bases and J gave up 5 bases, with 13 bases separating them. V is TRBV6-6 and J is TRBJ2-7, with unresolved D. Sequencing was done on a sample of peripheral blood mononuclear cells (PBMCs). The source is a boy under 18. The CDR3 region is CASSLLGYHEQYF. DNA for the CDR3: TGTGCCAGCAGTCTATTAGGGTACCACGAGCAGTACTTC.